The clone carrying this T cell receptor (beta chain) was found a few times. TCRdb used MiXCR to reprocess the RACE reads, holding one entry per CDR3 protein. Counted here are 35,000 to 45,000 distinct CDR3 sequences, under 15% occurring once; the ten biggest clones make up about 6%. This sample stems from a study of human T cells and chemical hapten exposure. Time point noted: pre-sensitization, week 0. Treatment meaning: therapeutic diphenylcyclopropenone sensitization with weekly scalp DPC. Sequenced here: whole blood, sampled in connection with sensitization to the hapten diphenylcyclopropenone (DPC). The sequence was collected from a woman aged 25-40 years with alopecia areata. Some clones in this sample may be carry-over from other donors' samples.

The chain's CDR3 is CSVPRTGTVAYF. The DNA of the CDR3 is TGCAGCGTTCCTCGGACAGGGACGGTGGCCTACTTC. V and J are TRBV29-1 and TRBJ2-7, with 8 bases aligning to TRBD1. Trimming removed 5 bases from V and 13 bases from J; junction bases left unmatched: 13. The CDR3 loop spans 12 amino acids. From germline, CDR1 is SQVTM and CDR2 ANQGSEA.